This T cell receptor beta chain was observed in a study of post-analysis software for immune sequencing data. CDR1 is SGHAT, CDR2 FQNNGV, per germline. CDR3 size: 16 residues. Unmatched junction bases numbered 6, after V lost 5 bases and J lost 3 bases. Unique-molecular-identifier-tagged TCR beta cDNA libraries were used. TCRdb recomputed calls from the PCR reads with MiXCR, one row per CDR3 protein. Seen here are under 200,000 distinct CDR3 sequences, approximately 29% observed once, and the top ten hold roughly 3.4%. Regarding this clonotype: The antigen remains undetermined.

Study-level findings and limits: Controls had lower frequencies than patients of about 5 TRBV segments, which included TRBV5-6, TRBV5-1 and TRBV20-1. Controls' normalized Chao1 diversity significantly exceeded that of multiple sclerosis patients.

The receptor's source is a girl under 18 with multiple sclerosis. The chain links TRBV11-2 to TRBJ2-1; TRBD2 aligns across 11 bases. The sample consisted of blood. The DNA of the CDR3 is TGTGCCAGCAGCCCAACCGGGACTAGCGGCTACAATGAGCAGTTCTTC. This gives the protein CASSPTGTSGYNEQFF.